The rows below give T cell receptor beta chains drawn from one sample of a study of blood T cells in healthy people across ages. TCRdb recomputed calls from the 5' RACE reads with MiXCR, one row per CDR3 protein. Here the sample spans around 1,700,000 distinct CDR3 sequences, roughly 30% being singletons. The source material was blood. All receptors derive from a woman in her twenties or thirties in good health. The CDR3 runs from the conserved cysteine through the conserved F or W. D genes are given only for firm matches. Clone sizes are given selectively: once, few, many, or a class where the clone is expanded.

size: many; J: TRBJ2-7; V: TRBV5-1; D: -; CDR3: CASSLAGGREQYF; DNA: TGCGCCAGCAGCTTGGCCGGAGGAAGGGAGCAGTACTTC
size: -; J: TRBJ1-1; V: TRBV5-1; D: -; CDR3: CASSLDPGKAAFF; DNA: TGCGCCAGCAGCTTGGATCCTGGGAAGGCGGCTTTCTTT
size: -; J: TRBJ1-1; V: TRBV7-2; D: -; CDR3: CASSPRGGFGIGMNTEAFF; DNA: TGTGCCAGCAGCCCCCGGGGCGGTTTCGGCATCGGCATGAACACTGAAGCTTTCTTT
size: -; J: TRBJ2-1; V: TRBV11-3; D: TRBD2; CDR3: CASSLVPAGVYNEQFF; DNA: TGTGCCAGCAGCTTAGTCCCAGCGGGAGTTTACAATGAGCAGTTCTTC
size: many; J: TRBJ2-5; V: TRBV5-1; D: -; CDR3: CASSGGRLEGETQYF; DNA: TGCGCCAGCAGCGGCGGAAGGTTGGAAGGAGAGACCCAGTACTTC
size: -; J: TRBJ2-3; V: TRBV10-3; D: -; CDR3: CAISETSFADTQYF; DNA: TGTGCCATCAGTGAGACTAGCTTTGCAGATACGCAGTATTTT
size: few; J: TRBJ1-2; V: TRBV28; D: -; CDR3: CASSPPGAGLSYTF; DNA: TGTGCCAGCAGTCCCCCCGGTGCCGGGCTGAGCTACACCTTC
size: -; J: TRBJ2-3; V: TRBV28; D: -; CDR3: CASSLQLDSTDTQYF; DNA: TGTGCCAGCAGTTTACAACTTGACAGCACAGATACGCAGTATTTT
size: -; J: TRBJ1-5; V: TRBV6-1; D: -; CDR3: CASSEIGSPNQPQHF; DNA: TGTGCCAGCAGCGAAATCGGTTCCCCTAATCAGCCCCAGCATTTT
size: few; J: TRBJ2-1; V: TRBV24-1; D: TRBD2; CDR3: CATSGGSANEQFF; DNA: TGTGCCACCAGTGGCGGGAGTGCAAATGAGCAGTTCTTC
size: -; J: TRBJ2-7; V: TRBV7-2; D: -; CDR3: CASSSTAFGEQYF; DNA: TGCGCCAGCAGCTCCACTGCTTTCGGCGAGCAGTACTTC
size: -; J: TRBJ1-1; V: TRBV4-3; D: -; CDR3: CASIRSLGGTEAFF; DNA: TGCGCCAGCATCAGATCGCTGGGGGGGACTGAAGCTTTCTTT
size: -; J: TRBJ2-7; V: TRBV20-1; D: -; CDR3: CSAVKGGAFTIEQYF; DNA: TGCAGTGCGGTAAAAGGGGGAGCTTTTACTATCGAGCAGTACTTC
size: few; J: TRBJ2-3; V: TRBV20-1; D: TRBD2; CDR3: CSADSSGRDTDTQYF; DNA: TGCAGTGCTGATTCTAGCGGGAGAGACACAGATACGCAGTATTTT
size: many; J: TRBJ1-2; V: TRBV6-6; D: -; CDR3: CASSYSQGSGSHGYTF; DNA: TGTGCCAGCAGTTACTCCCAAGGGTCCGGATCTCATGGCTACACCTTC
size: many; J: TRBJ2-5; V: TRBV20-1; D: TRBD1; CDR3: CSARRRRGLEETQYF; DNA: TGCAGTGCTAGGAGGCGCAGGGGGCTGGAGGAGACCCAGTACTTC
size: -; J: TRBJ2-1; V: TRBV10-3; D: -; CDR3: CAISTVGSYNEQFF; DNA: TGTGCCATCAGTACCGTCGGCTCCTACAATGAGCAGTTCTTC
size: many; J: TRBJ1-2; V: TRBV7-8; D: -; CDR3: CASGSGGGYGYTF; DNA: TGTGCCAGCGGTTCCGGAGGGGGCTATGGCTACACCTTC
size: -; J: TRBJ2-3; V: TRBV18; D: -; CDR3: CASSPWLDTQYF; DNA: TGTGCCAGCTCACCCTGGTTGGATACGCAGTATTTT
size: many; J: TRBJ2-1; V: TRBV7-9; D: TRBD2; CDR3: CASSLTTGTSGGNEQFF; DNA: TGTGCCAGCAGCCTCACGACTGGGACTAGCGGGGGGAATGAGCAGTTCTTC
size: many; J: TRBJ2-7; V: TRBV5-6; D: -; CDR3: CASRARGRFYEQYF; DNA: TGTGCCAGCCGCGCGAGAGGGCGGTTCTACGAGCAGTACTTC
size: -; J: TRBJ1-1; V: TRBV6-1; D: -; CDR3: CASWKWGLGGQMNTEAFF; DNA: TGTGCCAGCTGGAAATGGGGGCTCGGGGGCCAGATGAACACTGAAGCTTTCTTT
size: few; J: TRBJ1-1; V: TRBV6-2/TRBV6-3; D: TRBD1; CDR3: CASHYRGTEAFF; DNA: TGTGCCAGCCATTACAGGGGTACTGAAGCTTTCTTT
size: few; J: TRBJ1-2; V: TRBV3-1; D: -; CDR3: CASRHNDGRYGYTF; DNA: TGTGCCAGCAGGCATAACGACGGACGCTATGGCTACACCTTC
size: few; J: TRBJ2-5; V: TRBV6-2/TRBV6-3; D: -; CDR3: CASSYSRWETQYF; DNA: TGTGCCAGCAGTTACTCCCGGTGGGAGACCCAGTACTTC
size: -; J: TRBJ2-1; V: TRBV29-1; D: -; CDR3: CSVRLAYYNEQFF; DNA: TGCAGCGTTCGTCTAGCGTATTACAATGAGCAGTTCTTC
size: -; J: TRBJ2-2; V: TRBV4-3; D: -; CDR3: CASSQDSGKTGELFF; DNA: TGCGCCAGCAGCCAAGATTCAGGGAAAACCGGGGAGCTGTTTTTT
size: many; J: TRBJ2-1; V: TRBV4-1; D: TRBD2; CDR3: CASRAPSGYNEQFF; DNA: TGCGCCAGCAGAGCCCCTAGCGGTTACAATGAGCAGTTCTTC
size: -; J: TRBJ1-6; V: TRBV3-1; D: -; CDR3: CASRQVQSNSPLHF; DNA: TGTGCCAGCAGACAAGTGCAATCAAATTCACCCCTCCACTTT
size: few; J: TRBJ2-2; V: TRBV12-3/TRBV12-4; D: -; CDR3: CASSLSYTGELFF; DNA: TGTGCCAGCAGTTTAAGCTACACCGGGGAGCTGTTTTTT
size: -; J: TRBJ2-7; V: TRBV3-1; D: -; CDR3: CASGQDWRSYEQYF; DNA: TGTGCCAGCGGCCAAGACTGGAGGAGCTACGAGCAGTACTTC
size: few; J: TRBJ2-5; V: TRBV5-5; D: -; CDR3: CASSLGGAGLQETQYF; DNA: TGTGCCAGCAGCCTTGGAGGGGCCGGATTACAAGAGACCCAGTACTTC
size: few; J: TRBJ1-1; V: TRBV3-1; D: -; CDR3: CASSHRTENTEAFF; DNA: TGTGCCAGCAGCCACCGGACAGAGAACACTGAAGCTTTCTTT
size: few; J: TRBJ1-5; V: TRBV28; D: -; CDR3: CASTVGSQPQHF; DNA: TGTGCCAGCACGGTCGGGAGTCAGCCCCAGCATTTT
size: many; J: TRBJ2-1; V: TRBV27; D: TRBD2; CDR3: CASTLGTSGNEQFF; DNA: TGTGCCAGCACCCTGGGGACTAGCGGGAATGAGCAGTTCTTC
size: -; J: TRBJ2-1; V: TRBV12-3/TRBV12-4; D: TRBD1; CDR3: CASRGQLYNEQFF; DNA: TGTGCCAGCAGGGGACAGCTATACAATGAGCAGTTCTTC
size: few; J: TRBJ2-1; V: TRBV28; D: -; CDR3: CACVRPSYNEQFF; DNA: TGTGCCTGTGTTCGGCCGTCTTACAATGAGCAGTTCTTC
size: many; J: TRBJ2-1; V: TRBV12-3/TRBV12-4; D: -; CDR3: CASSLVARDNEQFF; DNA: TGTGCCAGCAGTCTCGTAGCGAGGGACAATGAGCAGTTCTTC
size: -; J: TRBJ1-1; V: TRBV14; D: -; CDR3: CASSSGILTEAFF; DNA: TGTGCCAGCAGCTCGGGTATACTAACTGAAGCTTTCTTT
size: many; J: TRBJ2-7; V: TRBV10-3; D: -; CDR3: CAINKGTEYEQYF; DNA: TGTGCCATCAATAAGGGAACGGAATACGAGCAGTACTTC
size: few; J: TRBJ2-1; V: TRBV20-1; D: -; CDR3: CSASVLSGPHNEQFF; DNA: TGCAGTGCTAGTGTTCTTAGCGGCCCTCACAATGAGCAGTTCTTC
size: -; J: TRBJ1-2; V: TRBV12-3/TRBV12-4; D: -; CDR3: CASSLMDGYTF; DNA: TGTGCCAGCAGTTTGATGGATGGCTACACCTTC
size: once; J: TRBJ1-1; V: TRBV5-1; D: TRBD1; CDR3: CASSATGDAEAFF; DNA: TGCGCCAGCAGCGCGACAGGGGACGCAGAAGCTTTCTTT
size: many; J: TRBJ2-5; V: TRBV6-2/TRBV6-3; D: -; CDR3: CASSYSARQETQYF; DNA: TGTGCCAGCAGTTACTCTGCTCGGCAAGAGACCCAGTACTTC
size: many; J: TRBJ2-7; V: TRBV27; D: -; CDR3: CASSRSFFYEQYF; DNA: TGTGCCAGCAGTCGGTCCTTCTTCTACGAGCAGTACTTC
size: -; J: TRBJ2-2; V: TRBV6-2/TRBV6-3; D: TRBD2; CDR3: CASSYSGLAGGAGELFF; DNA: TGTGCCAGCAGTTACTCGGGACTAGCGGGAGGAGCCGGGGAGCTGTTTTTT
size: many; J: TRBJ2-1; V: TRBV20-1; D: -; CDR3: CSARIRNEQFF; DNA: TGCAGTGCTAGGATACGCAATGAGCAGTTCTTC
size: once; J: TRBJ2-2; V: TRBV20-1; D: -; CDR3: CSAPGPRTGERFF; DNA: TGCAGTGCTCCCGGGCCAAGAACCGGGGAGCGGTTTTTT
size: -; J: TRBJ2-7; V: TRBV29-1; D: TRBD1; CDR3: CSGGTGYEQYF; DNA: TGCAGCGGAGGGACAGGCTACGAGCAGTACTTC
size: few; J: TRBJ2-2; V: TRBV12-3/TRBV12-4; D: -; CDR3: CASSFRVSGELFF; DNA: TGTGCCAGCAGTTTTAGGGTCTCCGGGGAGCTGTTTTTT
size: -; J: TRBJ2-3; V: TRBV10-3; D: -; CDR3: CAIFGGASTDAQYF; DNA: TGTGCCATCTTTGGGGGAGCGAGCACAGATGCGCAGTATTTT
size: -; J: TRBJ1-1; V: TRBV30; D: -; CDR3: CTHHPGVINTEAFF; DNA: TGTACCCACCATCCAGGCGTCATAAACACTGAAGCTTTCTTT
size: many; J: TRBJ2-1; V: TRBV7-3; D: -; CDR3: CASSSGSGTTYNEQFF; DNA: TGTGCCAGCAGCTCGGGGAGCGGAACGACCTACAATGAGCAGTTCTTC
size: -; J: TRBJ2-5; V: TRBV20-1; D: -; CDR3: CSAGDLAQYF; DNA: TGCAGTGCTGGGGATCTGGCCCAGTACTTC
size: few; J: TRBJ1-6; V: TRBV25-1; D: -; CDR3: CASSGHSNSPLHF; DNA: TGTGCCAGCAGTGGTCACAGCAATTCACCCCTCCACTTT
size: -; J: TRBJ2-7; V: TRBV20-1; D: -; CDR3: CSARALSGFSYNEQYF; DNA: TGCAGTGCTAGAGCATTAAGCGGGTTCTCCTACAATGAGCAGTACTTC
size: few; J: TRBJ2-7; V: TRBV6-1; D: TRBD1; CDR3: CASSGRTGGYDEQYF; DNA: TGTGCCAGCAGTGGGAGGACAGGGGGTTACGACGAGCAGTACTTC
size: -; J: TRBJ1-1; V: TRBV10-3; D: -; CDR3: CAISGMGRTEAFF; DNA: TGTGCCATCAGTGGGATGGGGAGAACTGAAGCTTTCTTT
size: few; J: TRBJ1-6; V: TRBV12-3/TRBV12-4; D: -; CDR3: CASSPRWGNNSPLHF; DNA: TGTGCCAGCAGTCCCCGATGGGGGAATAATTCACCCCTCCACTTT
size: -; J: TRBJ1-2; V: TRBV5-1; D: -; CDR3: CASSLVAGAAYGYTF; DNA: TGCGCCAGCAGCTTGGTGGCAGGTGCCGCCTATGGCTACACCTTC